This TCR beta chain came from a study of blood T cell repertoires in COVID-19 (TCRdb year 2020). About the study as a whole: Samples covering the acute and convalescent phases of COVID-19 were provided by collaborators in the United States, Italy and Spain. The material from the prospective study consisted of cDNA or gDNA derived from T cells, B-cell-depleted T cells, or PBMCs. The dataset comprised deeply sampled blood TCRbeta repertoires from subjects exposed to, actively infected with, or recovered from COVID-19. The repertoires were released in a freely available public database intended as a resource for research on the immune response to SARS-CoV-2. Samples were obtained from the ongoing ImmuneRACE study (first 160 participants) and from some 1,200 subjects provided by 6 global collaborators. A de-identified subject ID, COVID-19 status, age in years and sex were almost always included in the sample metadata. Where available, HLA class I and class II types were taken from metadata supplied by the sample provider and were not determined by assay-based typing. The paper as a whole reports these results and caveats: How much clinical and demographic metadata was included differed by source and by participant, and the metadata was provided uncurated.

The CDR3, from cysteine to phenylalanine, totals 13 residues. The CDR3 DNA has 39 bases and is translated from base 1. Trimmed from V: 3 bases; trimmed from J: 5 bases; junction bases lacking a gene match: 2. The germline V gene (reference sequence) provides CDR1 LGHDT and CDR2 YNNKEL. As to this clone: It has no known antigen specificity. One base away there is no much larger clone; base qualities are not given.

The immunoSEQ Assay, a bias-controlled multiplex PCR, was used to amplify TCRbeta CDR3 regions from genomic DNA. On the study's bioinformatics: Within the assay, amplification of reference gene primers was used to estimate how many nucleated cells each sample contained. To quantify the absolute abundance of each unique TCRbeta CDR3 rearrangement, sequence reads were collapsed and filtered. Productive Simpson clonality was computed per sample as the square root of Simpson's diversity index over productive rearrangements. The table was pulled from immuneACCESS by TCRdb, which kept in-frame rearrangements only. Such tables lose some clones; where checked, under half of the loss comes from unresolved V genes, and the rest has no known cause. The V and J calls and clone size are taken from that table; D and trimming were inferred from the DNA. In all, the sample holds under 300,000 clones, and under 85% of those were seen once. Of the sample, roughly 1.9% is held by the ten largest clones.

Samples from volunteer blood donors who had recovered from COVID-19 were contributed by a second Seattle source. Whole blood was collected in K2EDTA tubes by collaborating institutions according to the institutions' own protocols. For TCRbeta analysis, collaborators shipped samples as frozen whole blood, isolated PBMCs, or DNA extracted from either of those sample types. This chain is built from TRBV3-1 (or the pseudogene TRBV3-2) and TRBJ2-5; 8 bases in the junction line up with TRBD2. The sequence came from a man aged 25-40 years who had recovered from COVID-19. The specimen was peripheral blood. DNA sequence: TGTGCCAGCAGCCATCGGGGGGGGGAGACCCAGTACTTC. This translates into CASSHRGGETQYF.